This T cell receptor (beta chain) was sequenced in a study of T cells in Graves' hyperthyroidism and ophthalmopathy. Study-wide results and limits: Median prediction lead before ophthalmopathy onset was about 6.5 months with the model.

Investigators excluded patients with uncontrolled infection, other autoimmune disease, pregnancy or lactation. This clonotype occurred a few times. No antigen is known for it. CDR1 and CDR2 from the germline V gene are SEHNR and FQNEAQ (reference sequence). V lost 5 bases and J 6 bases, leaving 9 bases between the germline ends. The CDR3 sequence is 12 residues long. RNA transcripts provided the source from which TCR beta CDR3 regions were amplified. RT-PCR in the first round (using the HTBI primer set) targeted the TCR CDR3. Each CDR3 protein gets one entry after TCRdb re-called the multiplex PCR reads with MiXCR. This sample has hundreds of thousands of distinct CDR3 sequences; 20% occur once, and the top ten carry approximately 48%.

This clonotype was obtained from a man aged 35 to 55 with Graves' ophthalmopathy. What was sequenced was blood. The rearrangement uses TRBV7-9 and TRBJ2-3; no definite D call. The chain's CDR3 is CASSPSKDTQYF. For the CDR3, the DNA is TGTGCCAGCAGCCCCTCTAAGGATACGCAGTATTTT. Using reference TRBV7-9 and TRBJ2-3 for the parts outside the CDR3, the full variable domain is DTGVSQNPRHKITKRGQNVTFRCDPISEHNRLYWYRQTLGQGPEFLTYFQNEAQLEKSRLLSDRFSAERPKGSFSTLEIQRTEQGDSAMYLCASSPSKDTQYFGPGTRLTVL.